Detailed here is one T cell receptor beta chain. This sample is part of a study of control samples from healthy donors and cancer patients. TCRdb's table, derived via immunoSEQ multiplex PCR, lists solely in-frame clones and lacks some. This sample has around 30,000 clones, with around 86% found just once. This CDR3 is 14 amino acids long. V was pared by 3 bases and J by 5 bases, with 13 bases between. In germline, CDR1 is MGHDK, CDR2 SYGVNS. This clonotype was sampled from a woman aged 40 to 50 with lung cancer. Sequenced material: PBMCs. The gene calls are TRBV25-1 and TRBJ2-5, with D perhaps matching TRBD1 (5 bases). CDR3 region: CASSDRQGAETQYF. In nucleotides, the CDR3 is TGTGCCAGCAGTGACCGCCAGGGTGCGGAGACCCAGTACTTC.